These 21 T cell receptor beta chains originate from one sample sequenced in a study of blood T cells in healthy people across ages. Sample-barcoded 5' priming and a J-beta primer mix drove a second PCR of roughly 7 to 11 cycles. Each CDR3 protein is one row after TCRdb ran MiXCR on the 5' RACE reads. Of about 800,000 distinct CDR3 sequences listed, roughly 25% were seen once; the top ten hold 3.7%. In addition, the sample was reused for a study of T cells of mothers and their children.

The specimen sequenced was blood. These receptor sequences come from a boy aged 5-17 years in good health.

The rearrangement links TRBV30 to TRBJ2-7, with D hard to call. Germline CDR1 reads GTSNPN; CDR2 reads SVGIG (reference sequence). With 0 bases removed from V and 0 bases from J, the gap between germline ends came to 12 bases. This CDR3 region has 15 residues. Written as DNA, the CDR3 is TGTGCCTGGAGTGTACTGGGCAGTAGCTCCTACGAGCAGTACTTC. Translating gives CAWSVLGSSSYEQYF. The complete variable domain, with remaining parts taken from reference TRBV30 and TRBJ2-7, reads SQTIHQWPATLVQPVGSPLSLECTVEGTSNPNLYWYRQAAGRGLQLLFYSVGIGQISSEVPQNLSASRPQDRQFILSSKKLLLSDSGFYLCAWSVLGSSSYEQYFGPGTRLTVT.

V usage is TRBV2 and J usage is TRBJ2-7; D unclear. This CDR3 is built from 14 residues. V was clipped by 4 bases and J by 1 base, with 11 bases between them. The V gene's germline CDR1 is SNHLY and CDR2 FYNNEI. The chain's CDR3 is CASSGFEASYEQYF. In nucleotides, the CDR3 is TGTGCCAGCAGTGGGTTTGAGGCGTCCTACGAGCAGTACTTC.

This clonotype has a count of ten or more. V gene TRBV28 combines with J gene TRBJ2-7; the D gene is possibly TRBD1 (6 bases). This CDR3 region has 15 residues. In germline, CDR1 is MDHEN, CDR2 SYDVKM. V lost 3 bases, J lost 2 bases, and 14 bases lay in between. The CDR3 DNA sequence: TGTGCCAGCAGTTTTGCGGCAGGGGTCACCTACGAGCAGTACTTC. Translating it yields CASSFAAGVTYEQYF.

The chain couples TRBV24-1 to TRBJ2-1; 7 bases match TRBD1. The J segment lost 5 bases and the V segment lost 4 bases, leaving 7 bases of the junction unmatched. Germline CDR1 is KGHDR and CDR2 is SFDVKD. The CDR3 spans 15 residues. The CDR3 nucleotides read TGTGCCACCAGTGACCCAGACAGGGTGAACAATGAGCAGTTCTTC. This encodes CATSDPDRVNNEQFF.

This clonotype was counted between two and nine times. The chain carries TRBV18 and TRBJ1-4; D gene ambiguous. V shed 3 bases and J shed 2 bases, with 13 bases lying between them. CDR3 length: 16 residues. The germline CDR1 and CDR2 sequences are KGHSH and LQKENI. The chain's CDR3 is CASSPSPLITNEKLFF. In DNA, the CDR3 is TGTGCCAGCTCACCCTCTCCGCTAATTACTAATGAAAAACTGTTTTTT. The whole variable domain, filled in from reference TRBV18 and TRBJ1-4, reads NAGVMQNPRHLVRRRGQEARLRCSPMKGHSHVYWYRQLPEEGLKFMVYLQKENIIDESGMPKERFSAEFPKEGPSILRIQQVVRGDSAAYFCASSPSPLITNEKLFFGSGTQLSVL.

This clonotype was seen a few times. J is TRBJ2-4 and V is TRBV3-1; 11 positions match TRBD2. The germline gives CDR1 LGHDT, CDR2 YNNKEL (reference sequence). Trimming cost V 0 bases and J 9 bases; bases outside gene matches: 13. This CDR3 region has 18 residues. The chain's CDR3 is CASSQEALAGAEDGIQYF. As DNA, the CDR3 is TGTGCCAGCAGCCAAGAGGCACTAGCGGGGGCCGAGGATGGCATTCAGTACTTC.

This chain connects TRBV20-1 to TRBJ2-7; the D gene is possibly TRBD2 (6 bases). Germline CDR1 DFQATT, CDR2 SNEGSKA (reference sequence). The CDR3 runs 11 residues. Trimming cost V 7 bases and J 10 bases, with 17 bases left between them. CDR3 coding DNA: TGCAGTGGAGGGGTTGGAGGGTTTCAGTACTTC. Its protein is CSGGVGGFQYF.

Ten or more counts support this clonotype. The rearrangement uses TRBV2 and TRBJ2-7; TRBD2 aligns across 14 bases. CDR1 and CDR2 (germline): SNHLY, FYNNEI. The CDR3 is 13 amino acids. The junction had 1 base not matched to a gene; V was cut back by 8 bases and J by 4 bases. In DNA form, the CDR3 reads TGTGCCAGCGGGACTAGCGGGAGTTACGAGCAGTACTTC. This sequence encodes CASGTSGSYEQYF.

In the case of this clonotype: This CDR3 fails to terminate in the conserved phenylalanine or tryptophan, so it likely reflects a read error. This chain joins TRBV4-1 and TRBJ2-1, with TRBD2 matching 8 bases. V shed 0 bases and J 8 bases; nucleotides not matched to a gene: 12. The CDR3 contains 17 residues. CDR1 and CDR2 from the germline V gene are MGHRA and YSYEKL. The CDR3 reads CASSQDPGLVLVYEQFS. The CDR3 nucleotides are TGCGCCAGCAGCCAAGATCCGGGACTAGTACTGGTCTATGAGCAGTTCTCC.

There are a few counts of this clonotype. The chain is built from TRBV13 and TRBJ1-2; D is undetermined. Deletions cut 3 bases from V and 4 bases from J, with 12 bases between. The germline gives CDR1 PRHDT, CDR2 FYEKMQ (reference sequence). This CDR3 is built from 14 residues. The DNA of the CDR3 is TGTGCCAGCAGCTTTCGGGGAGACTCCTATGGCTACACCTTC. It yields the protein CASSFRGDSYGYTF. The variable domain in full, with the rest retrieved from reference TRBV13 and TRBJ1-2, is AAGVIQSPRHLIKEKRETATLKCYPIPRHDTVYWYQQGPGQDPQFLISFYEKMQSDKGSIPDRFSAQQFSDYHSELNMSSLELGDSALYFCASSFRGDSYGYTFGSGTRLTVV.

The V gene is TRBV11-1, the J gene TRBJ2-2, with 7 nucleotides matching TRBD1. This CDR3 is 14 amino acids long. V shed 4 bases and J 7 bases; nucleotides not matched to a gene: 6. Germline values: CDR1 SGHAT, CDR2 FQDESV (reference sequence). The CDR3 protein is CASSSRQGIGELFF. The CDR3 nucleotides read TGTGCCAGCAGCTCAAGACAGGGAATCGGGGAGCTGTTTTTT.

The V and J genes are TRBV7-2 and TRBJ2-5; a possible D gene is TRBD1 (6 bases). The germline V gene has CDR1 SGHTA and CDR2 FQGNSA. Trimming stripped 1 base from V and 5 bases from J, with 14 bases between. The CDR3 extends over 15 amino acids. DNA for the CDR3: TGTGCCAGCAGCTTAGTCGTCAGGGGAGAGGAGACCCAGTACTTC. This encodes CASSLVVRGEETQYF.

Details on this clonotype: Germline and junction disagree at one end, which may indicate a read error. The rearrangement links TRBV6-6 to TRBJ2-3; 8 nucleotides agree with TRBD1. Germline CDR1 reads MNHNY; CDR2 reads SVGAGI (reference sequence). The CDR3 loop spans 15 amino acids. DNA for the CDR3: TGTACCAGCAGGCCACAGGGGGACGGCACAGATACGCAGTATTTT. Protein sequence: CTSRPQGDGTDTQYF.

This clonotype has a handful of counts. The J gene is TRBJ2-7, the V gene TRBV27; TRBD1 matches at 11 bases. V was pared by 0 bases and J by 6 bases, with 7 bases of the junction left unmatched. CDR1 and CDR2 (germline): MNHEY, SMNVEV (reference sequence). The CDR3 length is 16 residues. The CDR3 nucleotides are TGTGCCAGCAGTTTATCGGGCGGGACAGGGGGTCGCGAGCAGTACTTC. It is translated as CASSLSGGTGGREQYF.

This clonotype was seen only a few times. J is TRBJ1-1 and V is TRBV19; TRBD1 matches at 7 bases. This CDR3 contains 13 residues. J gave up 6 bases and V 7 bases, and 8 bases lay outside the gene matches. Germline CDR1 LNHDA, CDR2 SQIVND (reference sequence). Here the CDR3 reads CASTETGRAEAFF. Here the CDR3 DNA reads TGTGCCAGTACTGAGACAGGGCGGGCTGAAGCTTTCTTT.

This sequence joins TRBV29-1 and TRBJ2-3; 10 positions match TRBD1. V lost 6 bases, J lost 3 bases, and 6 bases stayed unmatched. Germline V gene data show CDR1 as SQVTM and CDR2 as ANQGSEA. The CDR3 runs 14 residues. CDR3 sequence (DNA): TGCAGCGTCCGCCCGGGACAGGGGACAGATACGCAGTATTTT. It yields the protein CSVRPGQGTDTQYF.

As concerns this clonotype: The junction departs from the called germline gene at one end, perhaps through a read error. The chain joins TRBV6-2 or TRBV6-3 to TRBJ2-1, with TRBD1 identical over 10 bases. The CDR3 loop spans 15 amino acids. Germline assignment: CDR1 MNHEY and CDR2 SVGEGT. The CDR3 is CAGAPGTGVYNEQFF. CDR3 DNA sequence: TGTGCCGGCGCTCCCGGGACAGGGGTATACAATGAGCAGTTTTTC.

This clonotype was detected a few times. The chain combines TRBV7-9 with TRBJ1-1; D remains ambiguous. In germline, CDR1 is SEHNR, CDR2 FQNEAQ (reference sequence). V was clipped by 2 bases and J by 2 bases, with 6 bases between them. The CDR3 spans 13 residues. CDR3 protein: CASSLRDNTEAFF. Written as DNA, the CDR3 is TGTGCCAGCAGCTTAAGAGATAACACTGAAGCTTTCTTT.

V and J are TRBV5-5 and TRBJ2-1; 10 bases map to TRBD2. The CDR3 runs 15 residues. Germline-derived CDR1 and CDR2 are SGHKS and YYEKEE (reference sequence). V shed 2 bases, J shed 5 bases, and the junction held 4 bases outside the gene matches. The CDR3 bases are TGTGCCAGCAGCTTTTCTAGCGGGAGTGACAATGAGCAGTTCTTC. Translating it yields CASSFSSGSDNEQFF.

The rearrangement links TRBV20-1 to TRBJ1-6; no clear D. Germline loops: CDR1 DFQATT, CDR2 SNEGSKA (reference sequence). The CDR3 is 15 residues long. The V gene lost 1 base and the J gene lost 8 bases, with 15 bases spanning the gap. The CDR3: CSARAQYADHSPLHF. The DNA for the CDR3 is TGCAGTGCTAGAGCACAATATGCGGATCATTCACCCCTCCACTTT.

This clonotype was found a few times. The rearrangement joins TRBV4-3 to TRBJ2-5; 11 nucleotides agree with TRBD2. The CDR3 extends over 16 amino acids. CDR1 and CDR2 (germline): LGHNA, YSLEER. The V and J ends lost 4 bases and 2 bases, in that order; junction bases with no gene match: 6. CDR3: CASSPKLAGDQETQYF. The CDR3 nucleotides read TGCGCCAGCAGCCCAAAACTAGCGGGGGATCAAGAGACCCAGTACTTC.